This T cell receptor (beta chain) was identified during a study of beta chain features in type 1 diabetes (dated by TCRdb to 2016 to 2018). Some background on the complete study: Mean age, gender distribution, total cell number and subset yield were not different between patients and healthy donors. Regulatory and stem cell-like memory subsets were isolated from only 8 patients and roughly eight healthy donors, whereas naive and central memory subsets came from all 30 or so donors. A total of 85 million to 140 million sorted cells were examined across all samples, and a strong correlation was observed between cell number per subset and RNA yield. In the study, recently diagnosed type 1 diabetes patients and matched healthy donors were compared on the TCRB repertoires of their sorted circulating CD4+ T cell subsets. Overall study results and their limits: Because the HLA sub-analyses included only small numbers of individuals, any influence of HLA type on TCRB rearrangement was left unresolved. Because cDNA was sequenced instead of genomic DNA, activated cells with high expression could be over-represented, although the groups did not differ in activation or CD3 levels. Fewer insertions and more nucleotide deletions at VDJ recombination sites were observed in patients with type 1 diabetes, implying thymic rearrangement abnormalities. PCR might favor shorter templates, but patient and control samples were amplified and corrected together, so any skew would affect both groups equally. A moderate but significant shortening of TCRB CDR3 length was observed in type 1 diabetes patients in all four CD4+ subsets. Naive, central memory and regulatory TCRB repertoires appeared more similar among patients than among healthy donors.

From each donor, a single peripheral blood sample of 100 to 150 mL on average was drawn into heparinised tubes. Using a panel that included CD45RO, CCR7, CD25, CD127, CD95 and CD27, naive, central memory, regulatory and stem cell-like memory CD4+ T cells were sorted on a BD FACSAria II. Purity was above 98% for every sorted population. PBMCs were isolated right away by Lymphoprep density gradient centrifugation and were stained directly, without culture. To minimize batch effects, samples were stained and sorted in pairs, one healthy donor with one patient per experiment. This clone was recorded a few times. The antigen it binds to is not known. Qualities for individual bases were not recorded, and no much larger clone is one base off. CDR3 length: 15 amino acids, cysteine to phenylalanine. Kept here is only the CDR3 DNA, which spans 45 bases and is read in frame from base 1. From V the trimming removes 3 bases and from J it removes 9 bases, while the gene matches leave 8 bases of the junction unaccounted for. CDR1 is given as KGHSH and CDR2 as LQKENI, both from the germline V gene.

The entire isolated RNA was reverse transcribed using the High Capacity cDNA Reverse Transcription Kit, and thus expressed TCRB transcripts were sequenced. Stem cell-like memory T cell samples underwent survey-depth immunoSEQ sequencing, averaging about 1 million total reads per sample. Sorted cells were lysed in RLT buffer and RNA was extracted with DNase-treated RNeasy Micro or Mini kits, depending on cell number. To prevent cross-contamination, every cell subset was processed on its own, while patient and healthy donor samples were processed together. The immunoSEQ multiplex PCR was used to amplify TCRB sequences from cDNA, generating 87-bp fragments that spanned the CDR3 region. Sequencing of the amplicons was performed on the Illumina HiSeq platform. The original methods were these. Synthetic template baselines were used to correct PCR bias computationally, reads within Hamming distance 2 were collapsed, and singletons that could not be merged were discarded. Reads were aligned against IMGT so that V, D and J genes, CDR3 length and insertions or deletions at six rearrangement sites could be assigned. Within each subset, clonotype counts were normalized to sorted cell number, and only after that were true diversity and Gini coefficients computed with the tcR R package. The overlap coefficient, calculated on TCRB nucleotide sequences, was used to measure repertoire sharing. As stored in TCRdb, this immuneACCESS dataset retains in-frame rearrangements with V and J assigned. A fraction of the clones does not appear; measured against another copy, unresolved V genes explain less than half of the discrepancy, and the remainder lacks a known reason. Clonal size and the V and J genes are those of that table, whereas D and trimming came from the DNA. The sample table shows about 42,000 clones, and approximately 53% are seen once. The ten largest clones add up to about 0.24% of the sample.

The source material was stem cell memory CD4+ T cells from blood. The cell subset or site tag for this specimen amounts to: stem cell-like memory CD4+ T cells. The sequence is built from TRBV18 and TRBJ2-1; a stretch of 10 junction bases matches TRBD2. This receptor was obtained from a woman aged 25 to 45 in good health. The CDR3 has the sequence CASSPGTSGIIEQFF. The sequenced DNA is TGTGCCAGCTCACCCGGCACTAGCGGGATTATTGAGCAGTTCTTC.